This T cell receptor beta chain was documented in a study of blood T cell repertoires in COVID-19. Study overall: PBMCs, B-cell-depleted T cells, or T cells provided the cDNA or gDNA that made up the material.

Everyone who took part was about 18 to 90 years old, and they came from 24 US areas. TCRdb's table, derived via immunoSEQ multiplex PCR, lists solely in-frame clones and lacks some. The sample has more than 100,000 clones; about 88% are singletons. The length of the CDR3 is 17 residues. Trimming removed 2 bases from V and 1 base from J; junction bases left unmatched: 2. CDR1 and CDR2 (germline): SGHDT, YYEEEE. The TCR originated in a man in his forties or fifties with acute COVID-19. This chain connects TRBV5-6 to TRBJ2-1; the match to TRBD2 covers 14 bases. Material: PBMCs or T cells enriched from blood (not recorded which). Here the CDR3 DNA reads TGTGCCAGCAGCTTAAGGACTAGCGGGGGGTCCTACAATGAGCAGTTCTTC. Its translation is CASSLRTSGGSYNEQFF.